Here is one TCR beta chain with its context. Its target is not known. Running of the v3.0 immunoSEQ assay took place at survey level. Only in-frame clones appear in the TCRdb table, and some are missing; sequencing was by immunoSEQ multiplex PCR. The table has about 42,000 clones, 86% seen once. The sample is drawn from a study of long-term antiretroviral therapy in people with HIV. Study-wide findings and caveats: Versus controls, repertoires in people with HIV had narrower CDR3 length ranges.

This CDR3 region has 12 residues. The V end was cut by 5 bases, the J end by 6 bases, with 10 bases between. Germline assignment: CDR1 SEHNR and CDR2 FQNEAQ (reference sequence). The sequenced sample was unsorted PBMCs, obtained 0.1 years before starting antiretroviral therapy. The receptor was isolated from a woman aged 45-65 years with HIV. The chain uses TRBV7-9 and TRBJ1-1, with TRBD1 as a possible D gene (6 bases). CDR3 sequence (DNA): TGTGCCAGCAGCGAAAGGGGGTCTGAAGCTTTCTTT. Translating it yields CASSERGSEAFF.